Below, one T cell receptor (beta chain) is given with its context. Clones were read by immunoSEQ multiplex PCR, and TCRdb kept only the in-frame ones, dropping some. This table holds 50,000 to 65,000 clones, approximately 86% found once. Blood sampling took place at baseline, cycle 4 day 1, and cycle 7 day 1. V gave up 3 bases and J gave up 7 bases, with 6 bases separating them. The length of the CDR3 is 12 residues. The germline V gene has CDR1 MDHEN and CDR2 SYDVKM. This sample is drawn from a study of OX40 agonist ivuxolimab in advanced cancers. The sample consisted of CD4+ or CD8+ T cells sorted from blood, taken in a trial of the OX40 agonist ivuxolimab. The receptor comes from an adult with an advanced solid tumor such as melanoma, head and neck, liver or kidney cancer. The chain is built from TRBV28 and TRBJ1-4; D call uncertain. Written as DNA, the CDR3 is TGTGCCAGCAGTTTGCGGGCTGAAAAACTGTTTTTT. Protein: CASSLRAEKLFF.